This TCR beta chain was found in a study of vaccination effects on CD4 cells after COVID-19. Study-wide context: The patients, a few convalescent individuals, were sampled early and late after vaccination. The median interval between the second dose and post-vaccine sampling was 72 days.

The CDR3 covers 14 residues. The V and J ends lost 7 bases and 8 bases respectively, with 18 bases between them. The germline V gene encodes CDR1 SNHLY and CDR2 FYNNEI. Isolation of CD4+ T cells took place after around 10 days of culture. According to PCR results, the person was infected with SARS-CoV-2 between March and December 2020. Either the BNT162b2 or mRNA-1273 vaccine was given to participants in two doses. The study's findings and limits: A shortage of convalescent patients and an absence of early post-infection timepoints characterized the study.

Assay: immunoSEQ multiplex PCR; the TCRdb copy retains only in-frame clones and omits some. Of tens of thousands of clones in the sample, about 74% were seen once. This clone was seen a few times. What it binds is unknown. This receptor was obtained from a human donor who had a prior SARS-CoV-2 infection. This specimen was CD4+ T cells from PBMCs cultured without peptide, taken after COVID-19 vaccination. The genes are TRBV2 and TRBJ2-1; D unresolved. The CDR3 DNA reads as TGTGCCAGCACTGCGGCCCTCTCCGGCTATGAGCAGTTCTTC. Its protein is CASTAALSGYEQFF. Based on the CDR3 plus reference TRBV2 and TRBJ2-1, the full variable domain is EPEVTQTPSHQVTQMGQEVILRCVPISNHLYFYWYRQILGQKVEFLVSFYNNEISEKSEIFDDQFSVERPDGSNFTLKIRSTKLEDSAMYFCASTAALSGYEQFFGPGTRLTVL.